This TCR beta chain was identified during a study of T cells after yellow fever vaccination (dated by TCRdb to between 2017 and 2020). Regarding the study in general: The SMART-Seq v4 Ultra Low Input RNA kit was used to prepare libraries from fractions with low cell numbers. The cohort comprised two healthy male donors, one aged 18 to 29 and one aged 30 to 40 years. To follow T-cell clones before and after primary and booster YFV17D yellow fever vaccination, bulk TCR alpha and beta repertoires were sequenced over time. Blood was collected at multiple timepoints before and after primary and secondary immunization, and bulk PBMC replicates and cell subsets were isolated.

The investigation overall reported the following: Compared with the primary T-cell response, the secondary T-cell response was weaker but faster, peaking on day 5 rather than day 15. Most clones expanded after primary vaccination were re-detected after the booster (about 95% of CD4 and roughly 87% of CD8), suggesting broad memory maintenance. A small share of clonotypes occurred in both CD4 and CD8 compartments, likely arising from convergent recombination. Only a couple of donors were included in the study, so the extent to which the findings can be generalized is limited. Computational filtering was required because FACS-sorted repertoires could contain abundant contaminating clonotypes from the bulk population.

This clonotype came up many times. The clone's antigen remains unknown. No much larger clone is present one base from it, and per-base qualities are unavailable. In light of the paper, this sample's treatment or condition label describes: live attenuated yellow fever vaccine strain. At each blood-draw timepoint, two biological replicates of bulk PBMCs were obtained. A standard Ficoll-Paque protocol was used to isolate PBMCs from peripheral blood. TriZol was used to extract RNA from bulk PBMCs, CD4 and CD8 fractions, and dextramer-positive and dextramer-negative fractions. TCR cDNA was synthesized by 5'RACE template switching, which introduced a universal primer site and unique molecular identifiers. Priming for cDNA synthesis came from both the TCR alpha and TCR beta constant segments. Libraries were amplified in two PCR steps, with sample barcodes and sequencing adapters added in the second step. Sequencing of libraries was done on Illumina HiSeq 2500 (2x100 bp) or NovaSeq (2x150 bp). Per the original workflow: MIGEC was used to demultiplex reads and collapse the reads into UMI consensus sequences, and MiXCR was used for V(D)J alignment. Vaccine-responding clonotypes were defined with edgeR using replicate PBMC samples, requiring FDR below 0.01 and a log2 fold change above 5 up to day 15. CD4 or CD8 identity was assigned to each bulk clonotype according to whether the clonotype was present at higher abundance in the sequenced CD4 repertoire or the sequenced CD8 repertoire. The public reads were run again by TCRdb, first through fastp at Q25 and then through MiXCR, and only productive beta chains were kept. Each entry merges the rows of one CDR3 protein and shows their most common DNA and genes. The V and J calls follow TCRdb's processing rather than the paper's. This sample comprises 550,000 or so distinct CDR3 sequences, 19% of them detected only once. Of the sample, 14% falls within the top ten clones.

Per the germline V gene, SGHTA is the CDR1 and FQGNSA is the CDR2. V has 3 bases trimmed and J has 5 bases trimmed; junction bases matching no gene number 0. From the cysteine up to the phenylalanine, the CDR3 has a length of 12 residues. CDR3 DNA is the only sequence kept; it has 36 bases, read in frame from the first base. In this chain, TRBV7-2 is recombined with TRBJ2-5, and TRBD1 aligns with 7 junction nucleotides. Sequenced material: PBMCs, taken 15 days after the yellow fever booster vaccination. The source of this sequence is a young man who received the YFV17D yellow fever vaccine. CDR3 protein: CASSFRGETQYF. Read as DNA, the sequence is TGTGCCAGCAGCTTCAGGGGGGAGACCCAGTACTTC. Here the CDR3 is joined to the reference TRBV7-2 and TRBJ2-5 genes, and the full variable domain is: GAGVSQSPSNKVTEKGKDVELRCDPISGHTALYWYRQSLGQGLEFLIYFQGNSAPDKSGLPSDRFSAERTGGSVSTLTIQRTQQEDSAVYLCASSFRGETQYFGPGTRLLVL.